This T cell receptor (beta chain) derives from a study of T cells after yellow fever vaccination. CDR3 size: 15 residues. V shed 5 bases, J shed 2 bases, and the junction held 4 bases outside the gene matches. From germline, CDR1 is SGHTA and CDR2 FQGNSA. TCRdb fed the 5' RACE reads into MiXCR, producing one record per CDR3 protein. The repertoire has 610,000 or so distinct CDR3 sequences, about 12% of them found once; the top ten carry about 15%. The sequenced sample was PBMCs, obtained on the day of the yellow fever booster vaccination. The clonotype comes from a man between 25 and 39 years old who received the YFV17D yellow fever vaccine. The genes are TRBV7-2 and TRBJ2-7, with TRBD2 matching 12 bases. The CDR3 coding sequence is TGTGCCAGCAGCCGCCGGACTAGCGGGGCCTACGAGCAGTACTTC. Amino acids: CASSRRTSGAYEQYF. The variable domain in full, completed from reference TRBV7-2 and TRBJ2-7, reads GAGVSQSPSNKVTEKGKDVELRCDPISGHTALYWYRQSLGQGLEFLIYFQGNSAPDKSGLPSDRFSAERTGGSVSTLTIQRTQQEDSAVYLCASSRRTSGAYEQYFGPGTRLTVT.